This TCR beta chain was observed in a study of T cells in Graves' hyperthyroidism and ophthalmopathy. There are a few counts of this clonotype. The antigen is unknown. With a duration under 2 months, the hyperthyroidism was newly diagnosed in patients aged 18 to 65. Exclusion of patients followed from uncontrolled infection, other autoimmune disease, pregnancy or lactation. RNA transcripts yielded amplified TCR beta CDR3 regions. TCR CDR3 underwent first-round RT-PCR with the HTBI primer set. One entry per CDR3 protein results from TCRdb running MiXCR on the multiplex PCR reads. There are a few hundred thousand distinct CDR3 sequences in the sample; around a quarter occur only once, and less than 85% lies in the top ten. Study-wide results and caveats: Blood samples included most of the expanded thyroid clonotypes exceeding 0.001.

This TCR derives from a man over 45 with Graves' hyperthyroidism. Sequenced material: blood.

The CDR3 loop is CASSFRAAFGEAFF. Here the CDR3 DNA reads TGCGCCAGCAGCTTCCGGGCCGCTTTTGGTGAAGCTTTCTTT. The rearrangement links TRBV5-1 to TRBJ1-1; no firm D call. The germline V and J ends were trimmed by 2 bases and 7 bases, with 15 bases remaining between them. Germline CDR1 SGHRS, CDR2 YFSETQ. The CDR3 covers 14 residues.